This TCR beta chain was profiled in a study of blood T cell repertoires in COVID-19. Study-level information: Both acute and convalescent COVID-19 samples were obtained from the United States, Italy and Spain. The cDNA or gDNA used as material had been derived from T cells, B-cell-depleted T cells, or PBMCs.

Source study methods: Reference gene primers were amplified, and this amplification served to estimate nucleated cell counts. Sequencing was performed with immunoSEQ multiplex PCR; in TCRdb, only in-frame clones are kept and a portion is missing. The DNA was the basis for D and trimming; V, J and clone size are from that table. The sample shows about 90,000 clones, 90% of them seen only once. V shed 5 bases, J shed 7 bases, and the junction held 6 bases outside the gene matches. Germline CDR1 is LGHDT and CDR2 is YNNKEL (reference sequence). This CDR3 contains 15 residues. V usage is TRBV3-1 (or the pseudogene TRBV3-2) and J usage is TRBJ1-6, with 9 bases identical to TRBD1. Sequencing was done on a sample of peripheral blood. This receptor was taken from a man over 45 with acute or convalescent COVID-19. The CDR3 DNA follows: TGTGCCAGCAGCGATACAGGGGGCGTCAATTCACCCCTCCACTTT. Amino acids: CASSDTGGVNSPLHF.